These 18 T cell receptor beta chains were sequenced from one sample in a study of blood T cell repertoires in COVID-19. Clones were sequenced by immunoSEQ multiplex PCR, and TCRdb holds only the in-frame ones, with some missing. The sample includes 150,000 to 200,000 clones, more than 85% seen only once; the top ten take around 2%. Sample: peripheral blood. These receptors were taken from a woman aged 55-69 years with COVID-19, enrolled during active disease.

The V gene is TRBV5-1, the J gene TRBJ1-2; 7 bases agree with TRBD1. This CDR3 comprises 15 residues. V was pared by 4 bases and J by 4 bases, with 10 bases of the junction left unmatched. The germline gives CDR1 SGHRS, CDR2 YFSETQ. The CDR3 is CASSVAPAGGYGYTF. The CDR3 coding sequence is TGCGCCAGCAGCGTAGCCCCGGCAGGGGGCTATGGCTACACCTTC.

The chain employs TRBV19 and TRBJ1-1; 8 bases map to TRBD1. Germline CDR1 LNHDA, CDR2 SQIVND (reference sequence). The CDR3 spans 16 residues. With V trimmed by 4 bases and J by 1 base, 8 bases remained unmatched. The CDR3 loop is CASSTRTGITNTEAFF. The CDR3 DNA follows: TGTGCCAGTAGTACCAGGACAGGGATAACGAACACTGAAGCTTTCTTT.

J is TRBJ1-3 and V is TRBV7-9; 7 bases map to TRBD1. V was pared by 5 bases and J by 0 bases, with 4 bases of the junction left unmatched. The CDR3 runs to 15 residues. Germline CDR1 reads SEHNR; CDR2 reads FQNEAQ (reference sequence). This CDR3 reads CASSPRTGSGNTIYF. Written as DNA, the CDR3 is TGTGCCAGCAGCCCCCGGACAGGCTCTGGAAACACCATATATTTT.

The CDR3 loop is CAISDYKTGRGNQPQHF. The CDR3 DNA reads as TGTGCCATCAGTGACTATAAGACAGGTAGGGGCAATCAGCCCCAGCATTTT. V usage is TRBV10-3 and J usage is TRBJ1-5, with D possibly TRBD1 on 6 matching bases. The germline V gene has CDR1 ENHRY and CDR2 SYGVKD. The CDR3 is made up of 17 amino acids. V lost 3 bases to trimming and J lost 2 bases, with 17 bases between them.

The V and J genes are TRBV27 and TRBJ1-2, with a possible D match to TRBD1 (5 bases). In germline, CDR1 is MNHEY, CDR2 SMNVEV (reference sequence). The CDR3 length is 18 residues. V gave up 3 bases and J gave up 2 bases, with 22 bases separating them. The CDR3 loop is CASSFRVPLRAPNYGYTF. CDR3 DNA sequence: TGTGCCAGCAGTTTCAGGGTTCCCCTCCGAGCACCAAACTATGGCTACACCTTC.

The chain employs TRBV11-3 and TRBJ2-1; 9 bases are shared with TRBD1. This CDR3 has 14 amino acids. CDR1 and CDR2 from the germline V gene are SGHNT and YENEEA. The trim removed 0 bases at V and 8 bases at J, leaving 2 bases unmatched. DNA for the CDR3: TGTGCCAGCAGCTTAGAGGGACAGGGTGATGAGCAGTTCTTC. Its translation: CASSLEGQGDEQFF.

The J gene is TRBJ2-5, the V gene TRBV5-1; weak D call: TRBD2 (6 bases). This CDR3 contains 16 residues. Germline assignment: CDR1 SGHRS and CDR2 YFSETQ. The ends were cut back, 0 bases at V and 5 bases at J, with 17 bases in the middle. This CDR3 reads CASSLAPTGAGETQYF. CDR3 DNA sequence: TGCGCCAGCAGCTTGGCCCCTACCGGGGCGGGGGAGACCCAGTACTTC.

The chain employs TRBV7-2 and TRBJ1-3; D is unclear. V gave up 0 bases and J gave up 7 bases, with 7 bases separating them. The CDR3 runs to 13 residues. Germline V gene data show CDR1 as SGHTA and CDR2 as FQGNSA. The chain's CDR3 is CASSLASMNTIYF. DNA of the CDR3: TGTGCCAGCAGCTTAGCCAGTATGAACACCATATATTTT.

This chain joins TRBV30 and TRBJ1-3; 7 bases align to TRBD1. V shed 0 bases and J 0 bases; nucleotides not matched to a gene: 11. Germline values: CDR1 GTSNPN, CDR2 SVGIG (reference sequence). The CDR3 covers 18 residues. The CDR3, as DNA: TGTGCCTGGAGTGTGGTAAGACAGGGCACAGACTCTGGAAACACCATATATTTT. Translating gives CAWSVVRQGTDSGNTIYF.

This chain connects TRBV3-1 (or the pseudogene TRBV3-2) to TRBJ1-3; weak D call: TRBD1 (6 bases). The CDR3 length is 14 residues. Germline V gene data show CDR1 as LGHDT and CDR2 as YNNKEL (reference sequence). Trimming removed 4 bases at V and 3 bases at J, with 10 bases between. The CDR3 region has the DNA TGTGCCAGCAGCCCTGGACAGAATGGAAACACCATATATTTT. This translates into CASSPGQNGNTIYF.

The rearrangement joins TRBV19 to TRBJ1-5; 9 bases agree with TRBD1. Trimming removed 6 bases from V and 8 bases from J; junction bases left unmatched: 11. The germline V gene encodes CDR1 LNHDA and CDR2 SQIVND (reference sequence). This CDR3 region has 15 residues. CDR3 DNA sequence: TGTGCCAGTAGGCGCGGGACAGGGTTTTCGGAGCCCCAGCATTTT. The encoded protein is CASRRGTGFSEPQHF.

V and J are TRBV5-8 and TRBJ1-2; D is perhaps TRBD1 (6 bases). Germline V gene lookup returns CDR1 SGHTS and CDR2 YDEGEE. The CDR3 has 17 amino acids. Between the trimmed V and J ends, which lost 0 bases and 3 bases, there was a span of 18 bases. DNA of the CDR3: TGTGCCAGCAGCTTGGGGGGGCAGGCCCTAACCGACTATGGCTACACCTTC. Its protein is CASSLGGQALTDYGYTF.

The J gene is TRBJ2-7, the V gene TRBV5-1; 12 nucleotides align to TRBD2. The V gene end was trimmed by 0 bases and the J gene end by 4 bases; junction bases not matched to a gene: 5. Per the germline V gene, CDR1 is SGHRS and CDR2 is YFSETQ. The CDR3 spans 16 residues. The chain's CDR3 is CASSLGPGLAGYEQYF. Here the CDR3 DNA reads TGCGCCAGCAGCTTGGGTCCGGGACTAGCGGGTTACGAGCAGTACTTC.

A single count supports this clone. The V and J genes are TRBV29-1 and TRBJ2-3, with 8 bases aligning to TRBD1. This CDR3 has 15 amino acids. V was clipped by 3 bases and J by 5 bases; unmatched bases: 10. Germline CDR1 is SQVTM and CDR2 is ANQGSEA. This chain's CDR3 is CSVDSAQGAGDTQYF. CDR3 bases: TGCAGCGTTGATTCTGCCCAGGGGGCGGGAGATACGCAGTATTTT.

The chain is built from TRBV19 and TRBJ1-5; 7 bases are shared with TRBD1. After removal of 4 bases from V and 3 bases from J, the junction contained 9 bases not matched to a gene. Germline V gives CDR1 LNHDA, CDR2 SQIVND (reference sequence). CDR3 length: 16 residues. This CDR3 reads CASSTSGGTVNQPQHF. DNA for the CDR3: TGTGCCAGTAGTACATCAGGGGGGACCGTCAATCAGCCCCAGCATTTT.

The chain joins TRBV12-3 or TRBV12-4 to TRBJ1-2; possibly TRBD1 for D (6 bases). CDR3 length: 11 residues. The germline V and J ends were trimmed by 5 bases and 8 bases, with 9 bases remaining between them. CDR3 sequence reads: CASSTGRGYTF. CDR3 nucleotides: TGTGCCAGCAGTACAGGGCGAGGCTACACCTTC.

CDR3 nucleotide sequence: TGTGCCAGCAGCTTGACAGCGGGTGCGCAAGAGACCCAGTACTTC. It encodes CASSLTAGAQETQYF. V and J are TRBV5-4 and TRBJ2-5; a weak D match, TRBD2 (6 bases). V shed 1 base and J shed 2 bases, with 12 bases lying between them. This CDR3 comprises 15 residues. Germline values: CDR1 SGHNT, CDR2 YYREEE (reference sequence).

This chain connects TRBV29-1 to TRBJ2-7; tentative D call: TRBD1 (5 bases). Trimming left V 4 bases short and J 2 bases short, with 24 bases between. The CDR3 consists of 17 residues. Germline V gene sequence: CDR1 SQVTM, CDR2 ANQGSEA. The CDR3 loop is CSVAYLNSQVLTYEQYF. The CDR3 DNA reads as TGCAGCGTTGCTTATTTGAACTCACAGGTTCTTACCTACGAGCAGTACTTC.